This TCR beta chain appears in the sequencing data of a study of blood T cell repertoires in COVID-19 (dated by TCRdb to about 2020). For context, the study as a whole: Samples from collaborators originated in the United States, Italy and Spain and spanned both the acute and convalescent phases of COVID-19. The prospective study material was composed of cDNA or gDNA derived from T cells, B-cell-depleted T cells, or PBMCs. Subjects who had been exposed to COVID-19, were actively infected with it, or had recovered from it provided the deeply sampled blood TCRbeta repertoires that made up the dataset. The repertoires were released in a freely available public database intended as a resource for research on the immune response to SARS-CoV-2. The samples were drawn from the first 160 participants of the ongoing ImmuneRACE study and from 1,254 subjects provided by 6 global collaborators. Nearly every sample came with metadata listing a de-identified subject ID, COVID-19 status, age in years and sex. Where HLA class I and class II types were available, the types were taken from metadata supplied by the sample provider, not from assay-based typing.

What the research found in general, with its limitations: The amount of clinical and demographic metadata varied by source and participant and was provided uncurated.

Worth noting for this clone: This receptor's antigen is unknown. Per-base quality was not reported, and no clone a single base away is much larger than it.

The immunoSEQ Assay, a bias-controlled multiplex PCR, was used to amplify TCRbeta CDR3 regions from genomic DNA. Processing in the source paper ran as follows. The number of nucleated cells in each sample was estimated from the amplification of reference gene primers within the assay. Sequence reads were collapsed and filtered to measure the absolute abundance of every unique TCRbeta CDR3 rearrangement. For each sample, productive Simpson clonality was calculated as the square root of Simpson's diversity index over productive rearrangements. The immuneACCESS repertoire file appears here via TCRdb, limited to in-frame rearrangements. These files lack a portion of the clones; in checked studies, under half of the deficit traces to unresolved V genes, and the cause of the others is not known. V and J calls and clone size come straight from that table; D and trimming were deduced from the DNA. The table for this sample lists some 120,000 clones; 80% to 95% of them were counted only once. Clones ranked in the top ten supply around 2% of the sample.

One collaborating source in Seattle enrolled patients while the patients were actively infected and followed the patients over time throughout the course of disease. Collaborating institutions collected whole blood in K2EDTA tubes following their own protocols. For TCRbeta analysis, collaborators shipped samples as frozen whole blood, isolated PBMCs, or DNA extracted from either of those sample types. From the germline V gene (reference sequence), CDR1 is GTSNPN and CDR2 is SVGIG. Trimming takes 1 base off V and 2 bases off J; junction bases not matched to a gene: 5. Its CDR3 holds 14 amino acids, cysteine through phenylalanine. CDR3 DNA only is kept here, 42 bases in frame from base 1.

The TCR comes from a middle-aged man with COVID-19, enrolled during active disease. The sequencing sample was made of peripheral blood. The chain is encoded by TRBV30 joined to TRBJ2-7; TRBD2 lines up with 7 middle nucleotides. The CDR3 region: CAWSALAGPYEQYF. The DNA is TGTGCCTGGAGTGCATTAGCGGGTCCCTACGAGCAGTACTTC.